This T cell receptor beta chain is from a study of T cell responses to AZD1222 COVID-19 vaccine. This clone was observed a handful of times. The antigen is unknown. The CDR3 spans 14 residues. V lost 4 bases to trimming and J lost 10 bases; unmatched junction nucleotides: 7. From germline, CDR1 is GTSNPN and CDR2 SVGIG (reference sequence). General study points: Only 6 or 7 individuals given AZD1222 were seropositive at baseline. Repertoire collection took place solely once the T cell response had peaked. The sample set comprised mostly white British donors with more females, and clonal diversity was possibly underestimated. The CD4 TCRs associated with vaccination extended across spike and predominated at 160-218 and 743-854.

Libraries were prepared by immunoSEQ multiplex PCR; TCRdb keeps only in-frame clonotypes and omits some of them. The table shows around 110,000 clones, with over 80% occurring only once. The chain has TRBV30 and TRBJ1-6, with TRBD1 identical over 10 bases. This material consisted of peripheral blood, taken 28 days after the second AZD1222 dose. The source of this sequence is an adult who received the AZD1222 COVID-19 vaccine. CDR3: CAWIRDRGGSPLHF. The CDR3 DNA is TGTGCCTGGATACGGGACAGGGGTGGATCACCCCTCCACTTT. Using reference TRBV30 and TRBJ1-6 for the parts outside the CDR3, the full variable domain is SQTIHQWPATLVQPVGSPLSLECTVEGTSNPNLYWYRQAAGRGLQLLFYSVGIGQISSEVPQNLSASRPQDRQFILSSKKLLLSDSGFYLCAWIRDRGGSPLHFGNGTRLTVT.